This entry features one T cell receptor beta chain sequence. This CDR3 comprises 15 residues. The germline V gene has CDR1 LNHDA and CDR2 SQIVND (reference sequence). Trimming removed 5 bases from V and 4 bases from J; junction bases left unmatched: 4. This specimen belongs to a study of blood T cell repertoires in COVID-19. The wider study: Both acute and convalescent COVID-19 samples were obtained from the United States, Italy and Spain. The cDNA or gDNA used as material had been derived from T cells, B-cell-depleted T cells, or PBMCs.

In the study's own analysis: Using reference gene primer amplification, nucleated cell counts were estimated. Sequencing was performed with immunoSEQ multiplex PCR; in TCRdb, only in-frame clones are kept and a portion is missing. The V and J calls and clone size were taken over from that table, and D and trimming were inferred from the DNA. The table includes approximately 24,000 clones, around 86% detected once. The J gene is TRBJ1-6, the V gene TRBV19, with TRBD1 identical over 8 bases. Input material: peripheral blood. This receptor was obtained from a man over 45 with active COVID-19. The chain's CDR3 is CASSEGQVYNSPLHF. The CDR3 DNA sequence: TGTGCCAGTAGTGAGGGACAGGTATATAATTCACCCCTCCACTTT.